The present T cell receptor beta chain was sequenced within a study of cytomegalovirus exposure and HLA in healthy donors. The overall study: The 130 or so validation repertoires, a later analysis reported, used the same platform as the approximately 670 repertoires from the first cohort.

Study conclusions and caveats: The tendency of first-cohort TCR clusters to co-occur in the 100 to 150 validation repertoires was identified by a subsequent analysis. Through in vitro validation, three CMV-associated chains were shown to be specific for CMV antigens. A list of about 160 TCR beta chains associated with cytomegalovirus was given.

This CDR3 contains 13 residues. Trimming took 5 bases from V and 5 from J; bases not matched to a gene: 1. Germline assignment: CDR1 SGDLS and CDR2 YYNGEE. Only in-frame clones appear in the TCRdb table, and some are missing; sequencing was by immunoSEQ multiplex PCR. The sample yields under 200,000 clones, about 80% seen once. As regards this clone: Its antigen is still unknown.

This chain joins TRBV9 and TRBJ2-2; 9 nucleotides agree with TRBD2. Sequencing used PBMCs. This clonotype was obtained from a young man in good health and CMV-seropositive. CDR3 DNA: TGTGCCAGCAGGCGGGGGGGAACCGGGGAGCTGTTTTTT. This translates into CASRRGGTGELFF.